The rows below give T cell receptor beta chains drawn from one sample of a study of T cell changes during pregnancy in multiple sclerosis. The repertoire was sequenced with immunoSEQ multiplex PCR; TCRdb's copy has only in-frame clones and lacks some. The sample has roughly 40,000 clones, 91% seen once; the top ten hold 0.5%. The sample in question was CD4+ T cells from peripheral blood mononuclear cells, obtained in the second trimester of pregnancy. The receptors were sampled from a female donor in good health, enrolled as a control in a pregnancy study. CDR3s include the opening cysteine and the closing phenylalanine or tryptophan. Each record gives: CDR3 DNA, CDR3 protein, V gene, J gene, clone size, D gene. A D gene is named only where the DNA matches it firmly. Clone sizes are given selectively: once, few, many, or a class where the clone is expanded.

DNA: TGTGCCCCCGGGGATACGCAGTATTTT
CDR3: CAPGDTQYF
V: TRBV27
J: TRBJ2-3
size: -
D: -

DNA: TGTGCCAGCAGCTGGGACAGGACTGGCTATGGCTACACCTTC
CDR3: CASSWDRTGYGYTF
V: TRBV5-4
J: TRBJ1-2
size: once
D: TRBD1

DNA: TGTGCCAGTAGTACCGGGACAGGGGGCACAGAGACCCAGTACTTC
CDR3: CASSTGTGGTETQYF
V: TRBV19
J: TRBJ2-5
size: -
D: TRBD1

DNA: TGTGCCAGCAGCTGGGGACTAGCTCCGTACGAGCAGTACTTC
CDR3: CASSWGLAPYEQYF
V: TRBV5-6
J: TRBJ2-7
size: few
D: TRBD2

DNA: TGTGCCAGCAGTTATGGGGGACAGTTAAAAGAGACCCAGTACTTC
CDR3: CASSYGGQLKETQYF
V: TRBV7-3
J: TRBJ2-5
size: once
D: TRBD1

DNA: TGTGCCAGCAGCGGCCCCGGGACAGGATCCCAAGAGACCCAGTACTTC
CDR3: CASSGPGTGSQETQYF
V: TRBV7-8
J: TRBJ2-5
size: once
D: TRBD1

DNA: TGTGCCAGCAGTTCAGGACAGGGGGCATACAATGAGCAGTTCTTC
CDR3: CASSSGQGAYNEQFF
V: TRBV28
J: TRBJ2-1
size: -
D: TRBD1

DNA: TGCGCCAGCAGCTTTGGACAGCCTAATGAAAAACTGTTTTTT
CDR3: CASSFGQPNEKLFF
V: TRBV5-1
J: TRBJ1-4
size: -
D: -

DNA: TGTGCCAGCAGCCCCGGGGGGGTGGACACCGGGGAGCTGTTTTTT
CDR3: CASSPGGVDTGELFF
V: TRBV9
J: TRBJ2-2
size: -
D: TRBD2

DNA: TGTGCCAGCAGCTTGGTGGTCACAGGGGCTCGACAGCCCCAGCATTTT
CDR3: CASSLVVTGARQPQHF
V: TRBV5-8
J: TRBJ1-5
size: -
D: TRBD1